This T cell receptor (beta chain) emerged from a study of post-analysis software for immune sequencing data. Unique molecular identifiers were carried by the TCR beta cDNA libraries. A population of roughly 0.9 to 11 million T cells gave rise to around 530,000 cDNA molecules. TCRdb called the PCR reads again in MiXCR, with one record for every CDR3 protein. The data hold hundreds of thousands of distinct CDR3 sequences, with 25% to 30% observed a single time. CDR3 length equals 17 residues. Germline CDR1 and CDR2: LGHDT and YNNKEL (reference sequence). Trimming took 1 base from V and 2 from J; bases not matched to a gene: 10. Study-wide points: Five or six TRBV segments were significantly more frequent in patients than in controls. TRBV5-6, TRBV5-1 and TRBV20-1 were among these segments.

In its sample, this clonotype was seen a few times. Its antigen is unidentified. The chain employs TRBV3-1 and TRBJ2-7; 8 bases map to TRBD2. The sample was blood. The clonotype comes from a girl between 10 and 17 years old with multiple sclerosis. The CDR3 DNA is TGTGCCAGCAGCCAAGCGGGTGGAAGGCGGGAGGCCTACGAGCAGTACTTC. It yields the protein CASSQAGGRREAYEQYF.